This TCR beta chain comes out of a study of CXCR3-negative and CXCR3-positive naive CD8 T cells. Per germline, CDR1 SGDLS and CDR2 YYNGEE. This CDR3 has 14 amino acids. Of note for this clonotype: The antigen is not known.

Preparation of TRB cDNA libraries relied on 5' RACE carrying UMI labels. Using the 5' RACE reads, TCRdb records one entry per CDR3 protein without DNA. The sample holds over 100,000 distinct CDR3 sequences. Findings and limits, study-wide: Fresh PBMCs went into most assays, and CXCR3 expression partly declined after cryopreservation. CXCR3-negative naive cells had less hydrophobic TRB CDR3s than did CXCR3-positive naive cells. Both naive subsets had comparably high diversity; memory CD8+ cells much lower. TRB CDR3 properties indicated TCR strength, while surface CD5 was similar across naive subsets. Both naive subsets, CXCR3-negative and CXCR3-positive, displayed similar TRBV-TRBJ usage, unlike memory cells.

Material: naive CXCR3+ CD8+ T cells from blood. Subset reported: CD45RO-CCR7+CD27+CD95- naive CD8+ T cells expressing CXCR3 (TNR3+). The clonotype originates from a human donor in good health. Some clones in this sample may be carry-over from other donors' samples. This rearrangement joins TRBV9 to TRBJ2-7; the TCRdb call, TRBD1, lacks DNA for checking. The CDR3 loop reads CASSVGTDSYEQYF.